These 7 T cell receptor beta chains were sequenced from one sample in a study of shared clonotypes between healthy human individuals. TCRdb keeps only in-frame clones here, not all; method: immunoSEQ multiplex PCR. This table has roughly 490,000 clones, 76% appearing once. Source material: PBMCs. These TCRs come from a woman in her thirties or forties in good health. Some clones in this sample may be carry-over from other donors' samples.

The chain recombines TRBV4-1 with TRBJ2-5, with 8 bases that match TRBD2. V was clipped by 0 bases and J by 2 bases; unmatched bases: 11. The CDR3 totals 18 residues. CDR1 MGHRA and CDR2 YSYEKL come from the germline V gene. This CDR3 is CASSQDPGGIAGQETQYF. CDR3 coding DNA: TGCGCCAGCAGCCAAGATCCAGGTGGGATAGCGGGGCAAGAGACCCAGTACTTC.

This clone was detected only once. J is TRBJ1-1 and V is TRBV28; weak D call: TRBD1 (5 bases). Germline CDR1 reads MDHEN; CDR2 reads SYDVKM. Trimming removed 5 bases at V and 5 bases at J, with 15 bases between. The CDR3 is made up of 14 amino acids. CDR3 coding DNA: TGTGCCAGCAGTCCCCCGGGGGATGTAACTGAAGCTTTCTTT. The encoded protein is CASSPPGDVTEAFF.

The V gene is TRBV4-2, the J gene TRBJ2-2; TRBD1 aligns across 8 bases. The CDR3 sequence is 15 residues long. The V gene's germline CDR1 is LGHNA and CDR2 YNFKEQ. V lost 4 bases to trimming and J lost 1 base; unmatched junction nucleotides: 2. The CDR3: CASSPGTGNTGELFF. The CDR3 DNA sequence: TGTGCCAGCAGCCCCGGGACAGGGAACACCGGGGAGCTGTTTTTT.

This clone was counted at least ten times. The chain links TRBV30 to TRBJ1-1; D possibly corresponds to TRBD1 (5 bases). Trimming left V 0 bases short and J 1 base short, with 15 bases between. Germline lookup yields CDR1 GTSNPN and CDR2 SVGIG (reference sequence). CDR3 length: 16 amino acids. In DNA, the CDR3 is TGTGCCTGGAGTGTTATATGGGGGACGGCGAACACTGAAGCTTTCTTT. Residues: CAWSVIWGTANTEAFF.

CDR3 sequence: CASSGGRHRQSYTEAFF. DNA for the CDR3: TGTGCCAGCAGTGGGGGTCGGCATCGACAGAGCTACACTGAAGCTTTCTTT. J is TRBJ1-1 and V is TRBV28, with D tentatively TRBD1 (5 bases). Trimming left V 5 bases short and J 3 bases short, with 22 bases between. This CDR3 spans 17 amino acids. Germline CDR1 is MDHEN and CDR2 is SYDVKM.

V and J are TRBV29-1 and TRBJ1-1; D is undetermined. Germline lookup yields CDR1 SQVTM and CDR2 ANQGSEA. This CDR3 has 12 residues. Trimming removed 3 bases from V and 7 bases from J, with 12 bases in between. CDR3 DNA sequence: TGCAGCGTTGAGGGTTTGGGGAGTGAAGCTTTCTTT. Translated, it gives CSVEGLGSEAFF.

The rearrangement joins TRBV4-1 to TRBJ1-1; possibly TRBD1 for D (5 bases). Germline V gives CDR1 MGHRA, CDR2 YSYEKL. V lost 1 base, J lost 1 base, and 10 bases lay in between. CDR3 length: 15 residues. CDR3 nucleotides: TGCGCCAGCAGCCAAGGGCAGGGAACGAACACTGAAGCTTTCTTT. Translated: CASSQGQGTNTEAFF.